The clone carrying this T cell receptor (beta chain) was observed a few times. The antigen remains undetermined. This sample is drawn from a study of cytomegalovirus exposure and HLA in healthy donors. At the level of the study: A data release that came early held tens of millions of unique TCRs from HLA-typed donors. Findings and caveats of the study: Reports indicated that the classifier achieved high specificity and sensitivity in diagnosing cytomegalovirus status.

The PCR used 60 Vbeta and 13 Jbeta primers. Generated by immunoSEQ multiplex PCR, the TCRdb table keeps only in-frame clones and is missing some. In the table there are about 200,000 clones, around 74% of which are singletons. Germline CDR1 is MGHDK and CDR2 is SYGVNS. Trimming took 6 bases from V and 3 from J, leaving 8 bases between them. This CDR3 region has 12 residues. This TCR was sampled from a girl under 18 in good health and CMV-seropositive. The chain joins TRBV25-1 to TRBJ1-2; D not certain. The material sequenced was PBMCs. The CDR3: CASRNGDYGYTF. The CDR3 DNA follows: TGTGCCAGCAGAAATGGAGACTATGGCTACACCTTC.